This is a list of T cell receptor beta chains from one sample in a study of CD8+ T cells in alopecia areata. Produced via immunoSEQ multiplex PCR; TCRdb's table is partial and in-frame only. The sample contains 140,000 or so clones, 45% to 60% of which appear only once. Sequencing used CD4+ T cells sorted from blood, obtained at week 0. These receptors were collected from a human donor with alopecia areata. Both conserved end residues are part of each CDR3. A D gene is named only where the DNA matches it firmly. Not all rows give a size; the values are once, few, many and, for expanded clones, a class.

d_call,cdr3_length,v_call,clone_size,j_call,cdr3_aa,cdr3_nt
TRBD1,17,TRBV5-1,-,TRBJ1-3,CASSLGTGGVLGNTIYF,TGCGCCAGCAGCTTGGGGACAGGGGGCGTCCTTGGAAACACCATATATTTT
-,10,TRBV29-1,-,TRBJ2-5,CSVEKETQYF,TGCAGCGTCGAGAAGGAGACCCAGTACTTC
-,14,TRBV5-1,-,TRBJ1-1,CASSRESVNTEAFF,TGCGCCAGCAGCCGCGAGTCCGTGAACACTGAAGCTTTCTTT
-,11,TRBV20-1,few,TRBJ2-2,CSAMFTGELFF,TGCAGTGCTATGTTCACCGGGGAGCTGTTTTTT
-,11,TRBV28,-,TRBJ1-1,CATLVGTEAFF,TGTGCCACCTTAGTAGGCACTGAAGCTTTCTTT
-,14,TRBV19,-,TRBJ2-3,CATGSLTGADTQYF,TGTGCAACGGGAAGTTTAACGGGGGCGGATACGCAGTATTTT
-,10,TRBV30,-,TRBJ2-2,CAWDVGELFF,TGTGCCTGGGATGTCGGGGAGCTGTTTTTT
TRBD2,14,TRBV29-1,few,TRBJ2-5,CSVVPSGRRETQYF,TGCAGCGTTGTCCCTAGCGGCCGGAGGGAGACCCAGTACTTC
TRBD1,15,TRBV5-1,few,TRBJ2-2,CASSTGDRETGELFF,TGCGCCAGCAGCACCGGGGACAGGGAGACCGGGGAGCTGTTTTTT
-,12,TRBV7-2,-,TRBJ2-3,CASSLIRDTQYF,TGTGCCAGCAGCTTAATTCGAGATACGCAGTATTTT
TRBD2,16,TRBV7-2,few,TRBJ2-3,CASSLVAGELRDTQYF,TGTGCCAGCAGCTTAGTAGCGGGAGAATTAAGGGATACGCAGTATTTT
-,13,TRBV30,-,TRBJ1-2,CAWNRLGGDGYTF,TGTGCCTGGAACCGGCTTGGAGGGGATGGCTACACCTTC
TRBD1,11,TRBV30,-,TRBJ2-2,CAQTGVGELFF,TGTGCCCAAACAGGGGTCGGGGAGCTGTTTTTT
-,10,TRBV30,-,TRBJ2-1,CAWSVNEQFF,TGTGCCTGGAGTGTAAATGAGCAGTTCTTC
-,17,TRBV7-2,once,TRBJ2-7,CASSSLPGTHRRYEQYF,TGTGCCAGCAGCTCGCTCCCCGGGACCCACCGCAGGTACGAGCAGTACTTC
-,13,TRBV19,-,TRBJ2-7,CASSRDLSYEQYF,TGTGCCAGTAGCCGGGACCTCTCCTACGAGCAGTACTTC
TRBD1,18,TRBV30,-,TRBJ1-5,CAWSVPRTGASSNQPQHF,TGTGCCTGGAGTGTACCCCGAACAGGGGCCTCGAGCAATCAGCCCCAGCATTTT
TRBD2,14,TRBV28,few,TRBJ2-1,CASSGTGGYNEQFF,TGTGCCAGCAGTGGGACGGGAGGGTACAATGAGCAGTTCTTC
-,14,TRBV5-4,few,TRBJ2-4,CASSLRSHKNIQYF,TGTGCCAGCAGCTTAAGGAGTCACAAAAACATTCAGTACTTC
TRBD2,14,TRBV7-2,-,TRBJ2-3,CASGRASGTDTQYF,TGTGCCAGCGGGAGGGCGAGTGGAACAGATACGCAGTATTTT
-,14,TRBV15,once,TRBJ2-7,CATSREVPGGEQYF,TGTGCCACCAGCAGAGAGGTGCCGGGCGGCGAGCAGTACTTC
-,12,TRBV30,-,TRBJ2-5,CAWTLGQETQYF,TGTGCCTGGACTTTGGGGCAAGAGACCCAGTACTTC
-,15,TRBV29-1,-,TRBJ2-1,CSVLLPVDSYNEQFF,TGCAGCGTCCTTCTCCCCGTGGACTCCTACAATGAGCAGTTCTTC
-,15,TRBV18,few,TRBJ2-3,CASSPPRAPVDTQYF,TGTGCCAGCTCACCACCTCGCGCCCCGGTCGATACGCAGTATTTT
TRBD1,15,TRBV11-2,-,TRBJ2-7,CASSFRGQGNHEQYF,TGTGCCAGCAGCTTCAGGGGACAGGGGAACCACGAGCAGTACTTC
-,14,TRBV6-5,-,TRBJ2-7,CASRRGIGGIEQYF,TGTGCCAGCAGGCGGGGAATAGGGGGGATCGAGCAGTACTTC
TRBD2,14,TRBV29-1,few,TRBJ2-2,CSVAAGESTGELFF,TGCAGCGTAGCAGCGGGAGAAAGCACCGGGGAGCTGTTTTTT
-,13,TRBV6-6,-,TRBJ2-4,CASSGIAKNIQYF,TGTGCCAGCAGTGGGATAGCCAAAAACATTCAGTACTTC
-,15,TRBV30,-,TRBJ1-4,CAWSVGARVDEKLFF,TGTGCCTGGAGTGTAGGGGCCAGGGTGGATGAAAAACTGTTTTTT
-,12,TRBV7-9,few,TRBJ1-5,CASSLGGQPQHF,TGTGCCAGCAGCTTAGGGGGTCAGCCCCAGCATTTT
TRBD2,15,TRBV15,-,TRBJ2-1,CATSRELAGYNEQFF,TGTGCCACCAGCAGAGAACTAGCGGGATACAATGAGCAGTTCTTC
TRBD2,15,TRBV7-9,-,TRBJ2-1,CASSFGSGINNEQFF,TGTGCCAGCAGCTTCGGTAGCGGGATAAACAATGAGCAGTTCTTC
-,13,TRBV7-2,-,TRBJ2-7,CASSPSPSYEQYF,TGTGCCAGCAGCCCTTCACCCTCCTACGAGCAGTACTTC
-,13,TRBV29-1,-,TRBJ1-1,CSVIRVTNTEAFF,TGCAGCGTCATCAGGGTAACTAACACTGAAGCTTTCTTT
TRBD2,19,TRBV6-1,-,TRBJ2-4,CASSEDAGLAGVKGNIQYF,TGTGCCAGCAGTGAAGATGCGGGACTAGCGGGAGTGAAAGGGAACATTCAGTACTTC
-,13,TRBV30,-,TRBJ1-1,CAWAEGRNTEAFF,TGTGCCTGGGCCGAAGGGAGGAACACTGAAGCTTTCTTT
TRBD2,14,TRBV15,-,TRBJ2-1,CATSREIAGNEQFF,TGTGCCACCAGCAGAGAAATAGCGGGCAATGAGCAGTTCTTC
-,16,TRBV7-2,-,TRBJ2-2,CASSLSFSVGPGELFF,TGTGCCAGCAGCTTAAGTTTTTCCGTGGGGCCCGGGGAGCTGTTTTTT
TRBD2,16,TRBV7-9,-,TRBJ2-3,CASSFPGLAGVDTQYF,TGTGCCAGCAGCTTCCCGGGACTAGCGGGAGTAGATACGCAGTATTTT